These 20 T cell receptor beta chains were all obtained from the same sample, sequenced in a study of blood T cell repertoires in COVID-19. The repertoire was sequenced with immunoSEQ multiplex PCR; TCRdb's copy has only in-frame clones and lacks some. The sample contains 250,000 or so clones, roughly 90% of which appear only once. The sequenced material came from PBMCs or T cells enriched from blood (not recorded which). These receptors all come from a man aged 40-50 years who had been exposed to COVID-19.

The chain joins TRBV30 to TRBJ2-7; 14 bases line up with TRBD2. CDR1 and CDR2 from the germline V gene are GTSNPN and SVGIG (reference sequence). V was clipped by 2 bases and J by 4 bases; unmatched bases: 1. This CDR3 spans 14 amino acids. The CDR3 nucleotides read TGTGCCTGGAGTAGACTAGCGGGAGGGTACGAGCAGTACTTC. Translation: CAWSRLAGGYEQYF.

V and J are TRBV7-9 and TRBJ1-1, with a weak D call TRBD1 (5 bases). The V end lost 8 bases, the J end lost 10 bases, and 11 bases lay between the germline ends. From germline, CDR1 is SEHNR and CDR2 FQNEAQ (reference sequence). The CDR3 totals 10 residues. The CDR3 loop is CASQGLVAFF. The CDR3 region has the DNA TGTGCCAGCCAGGGTCTAGTAGCTTTCTTT.

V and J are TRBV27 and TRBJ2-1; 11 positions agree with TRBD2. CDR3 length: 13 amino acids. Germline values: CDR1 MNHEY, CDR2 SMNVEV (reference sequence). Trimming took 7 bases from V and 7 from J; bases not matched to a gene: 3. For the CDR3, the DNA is TGTGCCAGCACCCTAGCGGGAGGAAATGAGCAGTTCTTC. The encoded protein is CASTLAGGNEQFF.

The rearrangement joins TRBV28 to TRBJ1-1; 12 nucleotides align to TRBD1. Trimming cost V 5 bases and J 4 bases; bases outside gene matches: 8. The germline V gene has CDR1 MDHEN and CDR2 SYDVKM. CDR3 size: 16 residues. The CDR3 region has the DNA TGTGCCAGCAGTCCCAGAGGGACAGGGGGCTTCACTGAAGCTTTCTTT. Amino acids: CASSPRGTGGFTEAFF.

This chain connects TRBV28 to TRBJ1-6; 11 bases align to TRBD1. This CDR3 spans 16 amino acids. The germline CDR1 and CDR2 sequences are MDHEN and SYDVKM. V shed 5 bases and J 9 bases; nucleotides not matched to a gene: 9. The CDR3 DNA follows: TGTGCCAGCAGTGGGACAGGGGGTGGTATAGTTTCACCCCTCCACTTT. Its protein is CASSGTGGGIVSPLHF.

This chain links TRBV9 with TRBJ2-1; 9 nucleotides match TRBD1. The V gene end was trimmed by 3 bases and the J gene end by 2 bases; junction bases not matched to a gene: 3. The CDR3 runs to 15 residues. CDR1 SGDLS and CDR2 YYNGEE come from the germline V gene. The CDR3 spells CASSGGQGPYNEQFF. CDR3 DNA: TGTGCCAGCAGCGGGGGACAGGGACCCTACAATGAGCAGTTCTTC.

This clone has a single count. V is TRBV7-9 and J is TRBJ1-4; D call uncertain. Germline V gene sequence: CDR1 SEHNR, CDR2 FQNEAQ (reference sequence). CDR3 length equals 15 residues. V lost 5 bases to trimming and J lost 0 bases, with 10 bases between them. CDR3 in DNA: TGTGCCAGCAGCCCGGGGAGGGCAACTAATGAAAAACTGTTTTTT. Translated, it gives CASSPGRATNEKLFF.

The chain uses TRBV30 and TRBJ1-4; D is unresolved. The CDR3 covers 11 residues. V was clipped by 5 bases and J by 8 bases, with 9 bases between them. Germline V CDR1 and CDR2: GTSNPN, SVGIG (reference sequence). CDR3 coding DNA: TGTGCCTGGGCGGGTACAGAAAAACTGTTTTTT. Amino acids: CAWAGTEKLFF.

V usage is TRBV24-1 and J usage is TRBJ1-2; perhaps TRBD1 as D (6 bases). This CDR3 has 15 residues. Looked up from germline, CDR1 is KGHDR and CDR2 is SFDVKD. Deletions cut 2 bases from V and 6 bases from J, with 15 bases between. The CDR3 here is CATSDYEGEGDGYTF. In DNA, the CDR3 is TGTGCCACCAGTGATTATGAGGGCGAGGGGGATGGCTACACCTTC.

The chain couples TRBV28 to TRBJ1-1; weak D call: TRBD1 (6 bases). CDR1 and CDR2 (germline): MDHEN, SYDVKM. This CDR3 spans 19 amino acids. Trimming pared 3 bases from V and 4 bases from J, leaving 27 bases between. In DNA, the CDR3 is TGTGCCAGCAGTTTTCCTACTTGGGGGGGGCCCACTGGGAGCACTGAAGCTTTCTTT. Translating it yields CASSFPTWGGPTGSTEAFF.

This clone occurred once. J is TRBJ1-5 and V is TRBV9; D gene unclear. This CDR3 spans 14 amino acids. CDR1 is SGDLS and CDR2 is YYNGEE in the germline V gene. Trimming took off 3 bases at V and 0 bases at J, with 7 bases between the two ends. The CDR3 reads CASSGTDSNQPQHF. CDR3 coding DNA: TGTGCCAGCAGCGGTACAGATAGCAATCAGCCCCAGCATTTT.

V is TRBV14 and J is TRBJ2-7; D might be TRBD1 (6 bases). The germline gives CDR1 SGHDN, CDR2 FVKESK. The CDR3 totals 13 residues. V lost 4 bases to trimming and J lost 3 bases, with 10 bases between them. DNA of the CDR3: TGTGCCAGCAGCCGGGGGACATTCTACGAGCAGTACTTC. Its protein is CASSRGTFYEQYF.

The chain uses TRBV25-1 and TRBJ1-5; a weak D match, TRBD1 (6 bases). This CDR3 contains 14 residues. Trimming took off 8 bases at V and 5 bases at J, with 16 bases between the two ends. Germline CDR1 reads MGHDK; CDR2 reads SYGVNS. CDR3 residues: CASQQQGRDQPQHF. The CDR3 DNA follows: TGTGCCAGCCAACAACAGGGTCGGGATCAGCCCCAGCATTTT.

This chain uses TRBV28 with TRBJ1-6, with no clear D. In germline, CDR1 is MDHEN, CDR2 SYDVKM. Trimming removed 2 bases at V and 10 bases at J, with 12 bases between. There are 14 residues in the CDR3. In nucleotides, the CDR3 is TGTGCCAGCAGTTTACTACTAGGTGGATCACCCCTCCACTTT. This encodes CASSLLLGGSPLHF.

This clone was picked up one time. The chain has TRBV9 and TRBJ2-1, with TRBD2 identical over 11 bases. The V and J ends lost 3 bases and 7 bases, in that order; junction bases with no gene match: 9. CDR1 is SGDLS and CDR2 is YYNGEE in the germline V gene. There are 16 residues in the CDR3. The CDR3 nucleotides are TGTGCCAGCAGCGGTACTAGCGGGAGCTCCGGGAATGAGCAGTTCTTC. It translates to CASSGTSGSSGNEQFF. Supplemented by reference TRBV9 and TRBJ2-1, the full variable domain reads DSGVTQTPKHLITATGQRVTLRCSPRSGDLSVYWYQQSLDQGLQFLIQYYNGEERAKGNILERFSAQQFPDLHSELNLSSLELGDSALYFCASSGTSGSSGNEQFFGPGTRLTVL.

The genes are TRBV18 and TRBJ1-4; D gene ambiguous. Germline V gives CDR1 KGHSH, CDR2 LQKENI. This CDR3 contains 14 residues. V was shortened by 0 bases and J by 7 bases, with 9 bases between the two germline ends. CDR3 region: CASSPPSKGEKLFF. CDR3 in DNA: TGTGCCAGCTCACCACCTAGCAAAGGTGAAAAACTGTTTTTT.

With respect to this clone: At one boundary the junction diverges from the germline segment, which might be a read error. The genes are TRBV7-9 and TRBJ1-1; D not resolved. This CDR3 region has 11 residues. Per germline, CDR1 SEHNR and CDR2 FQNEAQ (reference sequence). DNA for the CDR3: TGTGCCAGCACCTTACCCGGTGAAGCTTTCTTT. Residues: CASTLPGEAFF.

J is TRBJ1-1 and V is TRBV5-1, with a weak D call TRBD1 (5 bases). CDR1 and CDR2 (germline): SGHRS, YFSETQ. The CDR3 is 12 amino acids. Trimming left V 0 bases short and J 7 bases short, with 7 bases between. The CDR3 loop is CASSLAQDEAFF. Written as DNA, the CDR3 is TGCGCCAGCAGCTTGGCACAGGATGAAGCTTTCTTT.

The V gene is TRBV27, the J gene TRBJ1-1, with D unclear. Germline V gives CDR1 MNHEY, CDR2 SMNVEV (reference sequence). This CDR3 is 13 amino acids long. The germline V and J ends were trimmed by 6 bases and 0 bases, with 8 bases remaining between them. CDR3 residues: CASRYEVNTEAFF. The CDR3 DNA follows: TGTGCCAGCAGGTACGAGGTGAACACTGAAGCTTTCTTT.

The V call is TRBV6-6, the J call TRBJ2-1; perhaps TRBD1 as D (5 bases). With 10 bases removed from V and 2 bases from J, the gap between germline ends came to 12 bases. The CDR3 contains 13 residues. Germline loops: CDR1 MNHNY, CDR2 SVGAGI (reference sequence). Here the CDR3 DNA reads TGTGCCACCTTAGACAGAGCCTACAATGAGCAGTTCTTC. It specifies CATLDRAYNEQFF.